This TCR beta chain was sequenced for a study of monozygotic twins with inflammatory bowel disease. Findings and caveats of the study: Among T cells, the various subtypes were not distinguishable. Variability in patient repertoires may have come partly from differing immunosuppressive treatments.

As for this clonotype: Its antigen is unidentified.

The template switching step added UMIs that contained a 6-nucleotide sample barcode. TCRdb reprocessed the 5' RACE reads, with one entry per CDR3 protein and no DNA. The table lists over 100,000 distinct CDR3 sequences. The sequence derives from a human donor with ulcerative colitis or Crohn's disease, or a healthy co-twin of an affected twin (not recorded which). Sequenced: blood.

The CDR3 reads CASSSQGDYGYTF. The chain has TRBV5-6 and TRBJ1-2; without DNA, the TCRdb call of TRBD1 cannot be checked. The CDR3 contains 13 residues. Germline loops: CDR1 SGHDT, CDR2 YYEEEE.